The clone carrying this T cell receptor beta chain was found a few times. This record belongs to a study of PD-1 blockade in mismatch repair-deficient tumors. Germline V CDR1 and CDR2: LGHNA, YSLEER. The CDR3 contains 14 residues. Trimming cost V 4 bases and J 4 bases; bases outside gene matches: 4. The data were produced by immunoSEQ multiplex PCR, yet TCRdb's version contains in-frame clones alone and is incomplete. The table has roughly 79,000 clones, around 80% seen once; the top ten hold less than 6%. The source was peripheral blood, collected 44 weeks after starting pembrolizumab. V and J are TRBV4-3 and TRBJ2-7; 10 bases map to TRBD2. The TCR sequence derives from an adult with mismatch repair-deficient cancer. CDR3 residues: CASSLSSGRYEQYF. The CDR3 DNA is TGCGCCAGCAGCCTGAGTAGCGGGAGGTACGAGCAGTACTTC.